The TCR beta chain described here comes from a study of cytomegalovirus exposure and HLA in healthy donors. Looking at the study overall: Ancestry clustering placed more than 80% of more than 350 genotyped donors in the Caucasian-associated cluster.

Whole-study findings and limits: Later on, analysis showed that most CMV-associated TCR beta chains appeared to be HLA-restricted. The authors considered a cluster of highly shared sequence variants likely to be a sequencing artifact. In vitro data verified a few CMV-associated chains as specific for CMV antigens.

About this clone itself: Antigen unknown.

PCR used 60 Vbeta primers and 13 Jbeta primers. Here immunoSEQ multiplex PCR was the method, and the copy in TCRdb shows in-frame clones only, minus some. The sample consists of 160,000 or so clones, roughly 76% of them appearing once. The sequence came from a man aged 55 to 70 in good health and CMV-seronegative. Sequenced sample: PBMCs.

CDR3 sequence: CASSPQTGAGNTIYF. The CDR3 nucleotides are TGTGCCAGCAGCCCTCAAACAGGGGCGGGAAACACCATATATTTT. This rearrangement joins TRBV5-4 to TRBJ1-3; 7 bases are shared with TRBD1. The CDR3 covers 15 residues. Trimming removed 4 bases from V and 4 bases from J; junction bases left unmatched: 8. In germline, CDR1 is SGHNT, CDR2 YYREEE (reference sequence).